This TCR beta chain originates from a study of graft-versus-host responses after intestinal transplantation. Study-level information: Transplants given to recipients were multivisceral, liver-intestinal, or isolated intestinal. The whole recipient group had anti-thymocyte globulin induction followed by tacrolimus and steroids for around 3 years.

The protocol was immunoSEQ multiplex PCR, while the TCRdb copy is restricted to in-frame clones and leaves out a portion. The repertoire consists of about 71,000 clones, with roughly 88% occurring once and the leading ten covering approximately 1.3%. This clone was counted a single time. Its antigen remains unidentified. CDR3 length: 17 amino acids. Germline V gives CDR1 MGHRA, CDR2 YSYEKL. General study points: GvH clones appeared in recipient marrow, some first in ileum or blood. Maximum circulating GvH clone levels tracked with early post-transplant HvG decreases.

The V gene is TRBV4-1, the J gene TRBJ2-5; no definite D call. Judging by the DNA end, TRBJ2-7 fits better; the J call may be wrong. The sample consisted of unstimulated CD8+ T cells sorted from spleen or lymph node cells, taken before intestinal transplant. The receptor comes from a human donor who received an intestinal transplant. As DNA, the CDR3 is TGCGCCAGCAGCCAAGAGGAGTTACCCCCGAGCTCCTACGAGCAGTACTTC. Translated, it gives CASSQEELPPSSYEQYF.